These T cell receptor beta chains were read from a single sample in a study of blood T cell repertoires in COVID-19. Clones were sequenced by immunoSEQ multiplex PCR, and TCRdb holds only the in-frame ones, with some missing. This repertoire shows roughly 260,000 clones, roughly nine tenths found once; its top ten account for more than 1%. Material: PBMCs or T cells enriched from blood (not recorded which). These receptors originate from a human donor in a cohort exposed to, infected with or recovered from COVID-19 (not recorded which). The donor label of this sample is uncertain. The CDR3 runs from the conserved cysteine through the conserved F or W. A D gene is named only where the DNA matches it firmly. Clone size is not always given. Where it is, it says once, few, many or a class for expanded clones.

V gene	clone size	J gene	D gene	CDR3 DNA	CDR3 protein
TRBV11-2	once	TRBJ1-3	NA	TGTGCCAGCAGCCGGACAGTCGTATCCTCTGGAAACACCATATATTTT	CASSRTVVSSGNTIYF
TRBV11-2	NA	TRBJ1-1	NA	TGTGCCAGCAGCCTAAGGTATAGGACAGCGAACACTGAAGCTTTCTTT	CASSLRYRTANTEAFF
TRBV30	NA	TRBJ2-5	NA	TGTGCCTGGAGTGTACCCCCTCGCGTGGAGACCCAGTACTTC	CAWSVPPRVETQYF
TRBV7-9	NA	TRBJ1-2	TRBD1	TGTGCCAGCAGCTCTGGGGACAGGGAATCCTTGGGCTACACCTTC	CASSSGDRESLGYTF
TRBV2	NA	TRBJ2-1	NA	TGTGCCAGCAGTGGGTCACAGGTAACCTACAATGAGCAGTTCTTC	CASSGSQVTYNEQFF
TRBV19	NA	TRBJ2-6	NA	TGTGCCAGTAGTATACAGCCGGGATACTCTGGGGCCAACGTCCTGACTTTC	CASSIQPGYSGANVLTF
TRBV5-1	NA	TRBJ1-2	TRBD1	TGCGCCAGCAGCGCTGGACAGGCTCTAAAAACCTATGGCTACACCTTC	CASSAGQALKTYGYTF
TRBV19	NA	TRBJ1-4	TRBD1	TGTGCCAGTACCCTCCAAGGGGGCGGTGAAAAACTGTTTTTT	CASTLQGGGEKLFF
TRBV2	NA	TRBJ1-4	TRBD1	TGTGCCAGCACCCGGGACAGCGCAACTAATGAAAAACTGTTTTTT	CASTRDSATNEKLFF
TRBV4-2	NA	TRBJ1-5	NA	TGTGCCAGCAGCCAAACCGGGACACTAGTCAATCAGCCCCAGCATTTT	CASSQTGTLVNQPQHF
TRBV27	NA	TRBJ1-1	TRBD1	TGTGCCAGCAGCCAAACGACAGGGAGCGGAGCTTTCTTT	CASSQTTGSGAFF
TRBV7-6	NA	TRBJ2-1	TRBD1	TGTGCCAGCAGCGAAACAGGGGTCCCATACAATGAGCAGTTCTTC	CASSETGVPYNEQFF
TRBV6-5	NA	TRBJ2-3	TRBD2	TGTGCCAGCAGCAGCGGGGGGCGTGCGCAGTATTTT	CASSSGGRAQYF
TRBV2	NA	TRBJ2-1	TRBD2	TGTGCCAGCAGTCCCGGGACTAGCGGCGACAATGAGCAGTTCTTC	CASSPGTSGDNEQFF